These T cell receptor beta chains were read from a single sample in a study of regulatory T cells in long-lasting Graves disease. Each CDR3 protein is one row after TCRdb ran MiXCR on the multiplex PCR reads. Among about 620,000 distinct CDR3 sequences listed, approximately 15% were seen once. This sample also appeared in a second study, on T cells in Graves' hyperthyroidism and ophthalmopathy.

The source material was peripheral blood mononuclear cells (PBMCs), sampled at new diagnosis, from a patient treated with antithyroid drugs. These receptor sequences come from a woman in her twenties or thirties with Graves disease. Each CDR3 is given with its conserved first and last residue. A row's size may be missing; if present it is once, few, many or a size class.

V gene	CDR3 length	J gene	clone size	CDR3 protein
TRBV7-3	15	TRBJ1-2	many	CASSLGPPPNYGYTF
TRBV6-1	14	TRBJ1-1	many	CASSEQGPNTEAFF
TRBV11-1	13	TRBJ2-7	.	CASSWRAFYEQYF
TRBV20-1	14	TRBJ2-7	many	CSVSWPGQGYEQYF
TRBV20-1	16	TRBJ2-1	.	CSARDWGKSSYNEQFF
TRBV18	14	TRBJ1-6	once	CASSPLQTGSPLHF
TRBV6-1	16	TRBJ2-1	few	CASSEQASGRGGEQFF
TRBV11-2	14	TRBJ2-4	many	CASRRAGGENIQYF
TRBV28	14	TRBJ2-4	many	CASRPTSGPNIQYF
TRBV7-3	14	TRBJ2-3	few	CASSSTSGRFTQYF
TRBV5-6	11	TRBJ2-1	.	CASSRIEEQFF
TRBV7-9	16	TRBJ1-6	few	CASSLGVGTDRSPLHF
TRBV2	15	TRBJ2-7	many	CASSTDGSGPWEQYF
TRBV10-3	13	TRBJ2-2	many	CAISESKVEELFF